This T cell receptor (beta chain) is drawn from a study of response to subunit inactivated influenza vaccine. Overall study results and limits: The authors put forward the suggestion that each seasonal influenza vaccination may bring in only a limited number of new T cells.

TCRdb fed the RT-PCR reads into MiXCR, producing one record per CDR3 protein. Of about 700,000 distinct CDR3 sequences listed, around 14% were seen once; the top ten hold roughly 10%. This CDR3 region has 14 residues. Trimming cost V 0 bases and J 5 bases, with 10 bases left between them. For this clonotype: Its antigen is as yet unknown.

Sequenced here: PBMCs from blood, sampled roughly 12 days after vaccination. The chain couples TRBV12-3 or TRBV12-4 to TRBJ2-5; D uncertain. This TCR came from a man over 45 who received an inactivated influenza vaccine. The CDR3 bases are TGTGCCAGCAGTTTAGCTAGGGTCGGCGAGACCCAGTACTTC. Protein sequence: CASSLARVGETQYF.